The subject of this entry is one T cell receptor beta chain. As defined, naive CD8 cells were CD45RO-negative and positively selected for CCR7, with terminally differentiated effector memory CD45RA+ cells excluded. Germline V gene data show CDR1 as SEHNR and CDR2 as FQNEAQ (reference sequence). V lost 7 bases, J lost 8 bases, and 17 bases lay in between. The CDR3 is 14 residues long. The data are from a study of shared clonotypes between healthy human individuals. Repertoires were generated with immunoSEQ multiplex PCR, while TCRdb's copy carries only in-frame clones and drops some. The sample records some 2.1 million clones, over 85% being singletons.

This chain joins TRBV7-9 and TRBJ1-4, with no clear D. This receptor was identified in a man aged 18 to 30 in good health. The material sequenced was naive CD8+ T cells sorted from blood. The CDR3, as DNA: TGTGCCAGCACCTTGGAGGGATTGAGGGAAAAACTGTTTTTT. It codes for CASTLEGLREKLFF.